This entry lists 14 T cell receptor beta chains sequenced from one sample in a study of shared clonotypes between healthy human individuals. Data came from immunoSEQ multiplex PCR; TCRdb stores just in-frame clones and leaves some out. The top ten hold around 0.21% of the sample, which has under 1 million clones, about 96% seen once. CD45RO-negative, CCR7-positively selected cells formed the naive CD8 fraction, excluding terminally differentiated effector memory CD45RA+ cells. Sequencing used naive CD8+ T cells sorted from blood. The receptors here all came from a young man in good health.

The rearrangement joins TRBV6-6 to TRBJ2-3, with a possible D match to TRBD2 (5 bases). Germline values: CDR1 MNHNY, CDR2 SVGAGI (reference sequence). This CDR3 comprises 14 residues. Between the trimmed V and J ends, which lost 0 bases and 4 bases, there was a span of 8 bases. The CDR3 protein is CASSYSPRADTQYF. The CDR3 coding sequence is TGTGCCAGCAGTTACTCACCGCGGGCAGATACGCAGTATTTT.

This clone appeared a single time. The CDR3 DNA follows: TGTGCCAGCAGTTCGGACAGGGGGAACACTGAAGCTTTCTTT. This translates into CASSSDRGNTEAFF. J is TRBJ1-1 and V is TRBV27; 9 bases match TRBD1. This CDR3 is 14 amino acids long. Losses at the gene ends were 4 bases for V and 1 base for J; bases not matched to a gene: 1. The germline V gene encodes CDR1 MNHEY and CDR2 SMNVEV (reference sequence).

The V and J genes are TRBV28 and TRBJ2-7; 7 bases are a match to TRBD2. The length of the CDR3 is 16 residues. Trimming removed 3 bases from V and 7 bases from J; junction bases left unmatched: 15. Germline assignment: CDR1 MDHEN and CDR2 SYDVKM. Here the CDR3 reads CASSFQGSSGFPEQYF. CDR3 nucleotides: TGTGCCAGCAGTTTCCAAGGATCTAGCGGTTTCCCGGAGCAGTACTTC.

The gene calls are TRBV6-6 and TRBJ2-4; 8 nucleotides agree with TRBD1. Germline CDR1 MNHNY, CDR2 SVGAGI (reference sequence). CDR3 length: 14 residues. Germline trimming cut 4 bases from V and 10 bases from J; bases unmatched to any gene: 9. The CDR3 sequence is CASSSRTGRFIQYF. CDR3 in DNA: TGTGCCAGCAGTTCTCGGACAGGGAGGTTTATTCAGTACTTC.

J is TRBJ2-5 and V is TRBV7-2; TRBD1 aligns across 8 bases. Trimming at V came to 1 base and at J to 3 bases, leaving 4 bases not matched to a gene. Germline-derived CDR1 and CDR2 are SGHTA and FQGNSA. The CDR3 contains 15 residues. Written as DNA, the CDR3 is TGTGCCAGCAGCTTAGTCAGGACAGGGAAAGAGACCCAGTACTTC. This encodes CASSLVRTGKETQYF.

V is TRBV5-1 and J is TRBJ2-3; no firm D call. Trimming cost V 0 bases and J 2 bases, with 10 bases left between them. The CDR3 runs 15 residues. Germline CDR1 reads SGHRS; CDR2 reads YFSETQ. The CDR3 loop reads CASSLVSVNTDTQYF. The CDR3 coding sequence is TGCGCCAGCAGCTTGGTGTCGGTCAACACAGATACGCAGTATTTT. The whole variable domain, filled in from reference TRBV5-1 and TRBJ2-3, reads KAGVTQTPRYLIKTRGQQVTLSCSPISGHRSVSWYQQTPGQGLQFLFEYFSETQRNKGNFPGRFSGRQFSNSRSEMNVSTLELGDSALYLCASSLVSVNTDTQYFGPGTRLTVL.

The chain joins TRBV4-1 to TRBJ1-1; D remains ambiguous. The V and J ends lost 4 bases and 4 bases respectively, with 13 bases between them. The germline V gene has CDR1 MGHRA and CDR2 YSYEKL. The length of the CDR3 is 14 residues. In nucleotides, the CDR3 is TGCGCCAGCAGCCGCCGAAGATCGCCCACTGAAGCTTTCTTT. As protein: CASSRRRSPTEAFF.

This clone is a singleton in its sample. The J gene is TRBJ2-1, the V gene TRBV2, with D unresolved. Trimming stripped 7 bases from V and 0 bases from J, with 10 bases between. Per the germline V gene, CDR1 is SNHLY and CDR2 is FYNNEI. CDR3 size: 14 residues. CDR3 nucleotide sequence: TGTGCCAGCATGGGCGTCGACTCCTACAATGAGCAGTTCTTC. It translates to CASMGVDSYNEQFF.

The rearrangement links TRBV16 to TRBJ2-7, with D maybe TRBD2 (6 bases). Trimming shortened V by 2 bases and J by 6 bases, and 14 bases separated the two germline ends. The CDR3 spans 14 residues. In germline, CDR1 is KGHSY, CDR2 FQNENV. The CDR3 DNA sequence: TGTGCCAGCAGCCAAGGTGGAGGGTTGGGCGAGCAGTACTTC. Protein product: CASSQGGGLGEQYF.

CDR3: CASSVESSLLSYNEQFF. CDR3 sequence (DNA): TGTGCCAGCAGCGTAGAGAGCAGTTTGCTTTCCTACAATGAGCAGTTCTTC. The chain joins TRBV9 to TRBJ2-1; D is unclear. Looked up from germline, CDR1 is SGDLS and CDR2 is YYNGEE. Trimming left V 0 bases short and J 1 base short, with 14 bases between. The CDR3 loop spans 17 amino acids.

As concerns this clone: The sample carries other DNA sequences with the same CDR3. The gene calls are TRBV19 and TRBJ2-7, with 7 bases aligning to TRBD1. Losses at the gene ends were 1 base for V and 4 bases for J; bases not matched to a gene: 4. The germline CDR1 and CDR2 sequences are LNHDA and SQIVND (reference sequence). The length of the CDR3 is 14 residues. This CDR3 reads CASSIGGQTYEQYF. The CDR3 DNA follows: TGTGCCAGTAGTATAGGGGGACAGACTTACGAGCAGTACTTC.

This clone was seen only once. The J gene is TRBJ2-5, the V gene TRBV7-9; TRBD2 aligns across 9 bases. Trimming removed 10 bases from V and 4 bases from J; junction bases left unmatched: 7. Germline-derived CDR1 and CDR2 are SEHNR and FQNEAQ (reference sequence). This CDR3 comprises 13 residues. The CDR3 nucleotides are TGTGCCACCGGGCTAGCGGGATTAGAGACCCAGTACTTC. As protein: CATGLAGLETQYF.

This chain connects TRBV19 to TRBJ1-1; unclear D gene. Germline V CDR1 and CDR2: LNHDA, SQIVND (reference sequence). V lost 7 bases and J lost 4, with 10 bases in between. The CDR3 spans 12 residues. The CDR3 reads CASMGIATEAFF. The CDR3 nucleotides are TGTGCCAGTATGGGGATCGCCACTGAAGCTTTCTTT.

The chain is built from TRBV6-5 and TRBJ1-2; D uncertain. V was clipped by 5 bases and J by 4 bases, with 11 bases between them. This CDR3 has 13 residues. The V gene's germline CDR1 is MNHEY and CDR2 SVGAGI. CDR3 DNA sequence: TGTGCCAGCAGTACCTCAAGCATCTATGGCTACACCTTC. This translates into CASSTSSIYGYTF.